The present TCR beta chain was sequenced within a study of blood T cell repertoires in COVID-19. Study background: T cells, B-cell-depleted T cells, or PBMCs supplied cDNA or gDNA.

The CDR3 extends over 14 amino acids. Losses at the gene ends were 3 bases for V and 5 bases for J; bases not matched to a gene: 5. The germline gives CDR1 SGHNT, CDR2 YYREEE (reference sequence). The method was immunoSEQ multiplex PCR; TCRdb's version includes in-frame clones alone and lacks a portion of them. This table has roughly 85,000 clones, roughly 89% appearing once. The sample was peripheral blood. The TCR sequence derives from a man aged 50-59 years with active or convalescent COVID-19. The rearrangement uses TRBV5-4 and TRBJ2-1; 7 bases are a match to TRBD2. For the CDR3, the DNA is TGTGCCAGCAGCTACGCGAGCGGGAACAATGAGCAGTTCTTC. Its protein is CASSYASGNNEQFF. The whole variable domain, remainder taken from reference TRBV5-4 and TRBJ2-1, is ETGVTQSPTHLIKTRGQQVTLRCSSQSGHNTVSWYQQALGQGPQFIFQYYREEENGRGNFPPRFSGLQFPNYSSELNVNALELDDSALYLCASSYASGNNEQFFGPGTRLTVL.